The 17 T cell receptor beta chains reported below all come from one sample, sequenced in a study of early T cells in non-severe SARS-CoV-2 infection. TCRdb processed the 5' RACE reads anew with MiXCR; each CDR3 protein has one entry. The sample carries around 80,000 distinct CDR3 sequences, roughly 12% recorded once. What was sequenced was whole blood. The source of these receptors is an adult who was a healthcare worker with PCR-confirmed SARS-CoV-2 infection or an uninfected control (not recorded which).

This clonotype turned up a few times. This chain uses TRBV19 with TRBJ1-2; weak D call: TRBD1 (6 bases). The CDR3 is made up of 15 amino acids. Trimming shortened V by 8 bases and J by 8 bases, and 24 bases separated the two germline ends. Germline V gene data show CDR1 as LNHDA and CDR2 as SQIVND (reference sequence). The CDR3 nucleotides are TGTGCCAGTTCCGACAGGACGAGTCCCCCGGGGGGCTACACCTTC. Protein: CASSDRTSPPGGYTF.

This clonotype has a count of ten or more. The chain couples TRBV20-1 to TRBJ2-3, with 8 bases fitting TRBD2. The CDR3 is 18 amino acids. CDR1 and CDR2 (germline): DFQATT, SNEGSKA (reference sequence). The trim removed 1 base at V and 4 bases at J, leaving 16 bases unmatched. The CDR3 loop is CSARAISGRRFSADTQYF. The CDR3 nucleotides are TGCAGTGCTAGAGCGATAAGCGGGAGAAGGTTTAGTGCAGATACGCAGTATTTT.

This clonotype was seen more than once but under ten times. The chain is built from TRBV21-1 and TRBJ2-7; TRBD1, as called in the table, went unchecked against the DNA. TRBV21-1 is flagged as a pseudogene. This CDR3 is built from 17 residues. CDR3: CASSTSRFSDGTYEQYF. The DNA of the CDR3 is TGTGCCAGCAGCACGAGTAGGTTCTCGGACGGGACCTACGAGCAGTACTTC.

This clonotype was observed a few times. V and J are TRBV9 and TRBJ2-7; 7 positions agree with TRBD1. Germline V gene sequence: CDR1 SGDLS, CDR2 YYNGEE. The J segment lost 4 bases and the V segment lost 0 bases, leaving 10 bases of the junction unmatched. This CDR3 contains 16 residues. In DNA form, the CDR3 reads TGTGCCAGCAGCGTAGCTTCAAGGGGGCAAGGGTACGAGCAGTACTTC. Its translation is CASSVASRGQGYEQYF.

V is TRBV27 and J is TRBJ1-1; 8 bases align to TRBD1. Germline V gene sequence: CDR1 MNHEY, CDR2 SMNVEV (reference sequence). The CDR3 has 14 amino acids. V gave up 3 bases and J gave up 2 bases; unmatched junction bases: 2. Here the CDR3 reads CASSFSGGNTEAFF. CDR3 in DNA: TGTGCCAGCAGTTTTTCAGGGGGCAACACTGAAGCTTTCTTT.

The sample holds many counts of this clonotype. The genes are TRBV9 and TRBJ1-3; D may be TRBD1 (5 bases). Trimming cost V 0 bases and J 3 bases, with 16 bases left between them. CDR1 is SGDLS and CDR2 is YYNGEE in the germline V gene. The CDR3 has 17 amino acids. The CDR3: CASSVGGTLGVGNTIYF. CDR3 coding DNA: TGTGCCAGCAGCGTAGGAGGGACCCTGGGGGTTGGAAACACCATATATTTT.

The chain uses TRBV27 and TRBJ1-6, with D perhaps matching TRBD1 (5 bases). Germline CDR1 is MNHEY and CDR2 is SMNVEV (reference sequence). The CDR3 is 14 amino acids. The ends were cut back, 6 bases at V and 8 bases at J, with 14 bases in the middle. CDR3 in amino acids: CASSFWGGDSPLHF. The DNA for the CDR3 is TGTGCCAGCAGCTTCTGGGGGGGGGATTCACCCCTCCACTTT.

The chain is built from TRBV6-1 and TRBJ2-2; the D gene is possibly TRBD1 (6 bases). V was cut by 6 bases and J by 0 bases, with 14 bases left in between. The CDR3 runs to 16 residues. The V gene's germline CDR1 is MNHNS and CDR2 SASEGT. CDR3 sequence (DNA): TGTGCCAGCAGGGGGGCGGCAGGGGCGAACACCGGGGAGCTGTTTTTT. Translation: CASRGAAGANTGELFF.

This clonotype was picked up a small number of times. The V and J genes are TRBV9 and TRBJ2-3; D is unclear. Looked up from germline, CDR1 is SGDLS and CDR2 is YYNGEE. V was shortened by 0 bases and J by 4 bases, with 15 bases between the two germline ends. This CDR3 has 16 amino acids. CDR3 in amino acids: CASSVVRSGWPDTQYF. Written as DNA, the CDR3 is TGTGCCAGCAGCGTAGTTCGCAGTGGATGGCCAGATACGCAGTATTTT.

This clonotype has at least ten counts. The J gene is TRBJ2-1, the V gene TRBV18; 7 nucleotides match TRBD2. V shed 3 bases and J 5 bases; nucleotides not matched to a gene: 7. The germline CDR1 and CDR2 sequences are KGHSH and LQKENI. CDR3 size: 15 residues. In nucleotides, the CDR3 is TGTGCCAGCTCACCGGGGGGAGGGCGGCACAATGAGCAGTTCTTC. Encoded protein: CASSPGGGRHNEQFF.

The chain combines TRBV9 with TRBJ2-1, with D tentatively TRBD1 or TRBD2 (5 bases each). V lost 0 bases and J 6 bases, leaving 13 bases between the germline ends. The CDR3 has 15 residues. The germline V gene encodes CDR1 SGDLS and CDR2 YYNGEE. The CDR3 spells CASSVAKGPGNEQFF. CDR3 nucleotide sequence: TGTGCCAGCAGCGTAGCGAAGGGACCAGGCAATGAGCAGTTCTTC.

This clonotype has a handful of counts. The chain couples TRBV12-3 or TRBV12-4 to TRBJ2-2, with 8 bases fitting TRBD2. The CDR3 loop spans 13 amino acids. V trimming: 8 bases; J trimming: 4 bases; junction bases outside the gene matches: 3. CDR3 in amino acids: CASRTSGTGELFF. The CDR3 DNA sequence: TGTGCCAGCCGTACTAGCGGCACCGGGGAGCTGTTTTTT.

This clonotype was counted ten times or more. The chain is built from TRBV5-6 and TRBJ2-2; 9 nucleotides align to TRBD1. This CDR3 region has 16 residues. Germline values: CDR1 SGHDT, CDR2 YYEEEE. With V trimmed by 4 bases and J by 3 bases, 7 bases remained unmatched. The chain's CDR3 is CASSPPGQGYTGELFF. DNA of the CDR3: TGTGCCAGCAGCCCTCCGGGACAGGGTTACACCGGGGAGCTGTTTTTT.

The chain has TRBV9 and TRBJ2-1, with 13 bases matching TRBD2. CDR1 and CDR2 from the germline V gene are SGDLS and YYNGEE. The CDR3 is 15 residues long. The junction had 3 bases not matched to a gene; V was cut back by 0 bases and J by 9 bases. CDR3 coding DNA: TGTGCCAGCAGCGTAGGCACTAGCGGGAGGGCTGAGCAGTTCTTC. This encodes CASSVGTSGRAEQFF.

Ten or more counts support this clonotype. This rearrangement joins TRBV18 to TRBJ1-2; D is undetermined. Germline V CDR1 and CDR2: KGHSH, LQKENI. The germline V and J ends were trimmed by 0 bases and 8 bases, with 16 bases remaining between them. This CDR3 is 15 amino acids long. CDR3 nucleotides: TGTGCCAGCTCACCACCGATGGCAGGCGGATCAGGCTACACCTTC. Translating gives CASSPPMAGGSGYTF.

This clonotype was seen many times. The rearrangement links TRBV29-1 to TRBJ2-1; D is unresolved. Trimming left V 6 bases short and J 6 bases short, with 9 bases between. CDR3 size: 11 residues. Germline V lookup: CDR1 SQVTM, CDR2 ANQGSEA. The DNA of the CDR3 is TGCAGCGTCCGGATAACCAATGAGCAGTTCTTC. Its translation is CSVRITNEQFF.

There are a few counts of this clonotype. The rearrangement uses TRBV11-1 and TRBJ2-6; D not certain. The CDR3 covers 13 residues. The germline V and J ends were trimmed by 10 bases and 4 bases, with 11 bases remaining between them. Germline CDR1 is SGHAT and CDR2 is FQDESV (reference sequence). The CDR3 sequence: CAISRSGANVLTF. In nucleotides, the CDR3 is TGTGCCATCAGTCGCTCGGGGGCCAACGTCCTGACTTTC.